The text below deals with one TCR beta chain. The data are from a study of blood T cell repertoires in COVID-19. Turning to the study itself: Sites across the United States, Italy and Spain contributed samples from acute and convalescent COVID-19.

Per the original data handling: Researchers report that nucleated cell counts were estimated from reference gene primer amplification. TCRdb's table, derived via immunoSEQ multiplex PCR, lists solely in-frame clones and lacks some. The DNA gave D and trimming, while V, J and clone size come from that table. The data show under 250,000 clones, with around 81% seen just once and 5.5% to 8.5% held by the top ten. Input material: peripheral blood. The clonotype was recovered from an older woman with acute or convalescent COVID-19.

The CDR3: CASSFEANTQYF. CDR3 in DNA: TGCGCCAGCAGCTTTGAAGCCAATACGCAGTATTTT. The rearrangement joins TRBV5-1 to TRBJ2-3, with D hard to call. Trimming removed 2 bases at V and 7 bases at J, with 8 bases between. CDR3 length: 12 residues. Germline CDR1 and CDR2: SGHRS and YFSETQ.